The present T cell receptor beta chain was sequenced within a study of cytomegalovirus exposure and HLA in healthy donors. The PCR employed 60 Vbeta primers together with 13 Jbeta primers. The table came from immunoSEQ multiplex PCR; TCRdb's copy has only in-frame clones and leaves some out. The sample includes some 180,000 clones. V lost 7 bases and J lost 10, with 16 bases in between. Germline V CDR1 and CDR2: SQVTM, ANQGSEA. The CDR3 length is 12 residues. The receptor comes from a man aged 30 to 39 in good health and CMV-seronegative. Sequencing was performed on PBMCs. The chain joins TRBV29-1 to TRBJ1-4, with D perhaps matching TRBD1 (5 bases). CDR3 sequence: CSAPGRGGKLFF. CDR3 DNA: TGCAGCGCTCCAGGGCGAGGCGGAAAACTGTTTTTT.